The 28 T cell receptor beta chains below come from one sample, sequenced in a study of graft-versus-host responses after intestinal transplantation. Their cognate antigens are unknown. Some clones are missing from TCRdb's copy, which holds only in-frame ones; the method was immunoSEQ multiplex PCR. Found here are roughly 110,000 clones, roughly 89% of them singletons; the top ten hold less than 0.85%. The specimen comprised unstimulated CD4+ T cells sorted from spleen or lymph node cells, sampled before transplant. The source of these receptors is a human donor who was the organ donor for an intestinal transplant.

This rearrangement joins TRBV29-1 to TRBJ1-1; D is unresolved. The CDR3 covers 11 residues. Looked up from germline, CDR1 is SQVTM and CDR2 is ANQGSEA. V shed 7 bases and J shed 1 base, with 7 bases lying between them. The chain's CDR3 is CSGRWNTEAFF. The CDR3 DNA reads TGCAGCGGCCGCTGGAACACTGAAGCTTTCTTT.

CDR3 nucleotides: TGTGCCAGCAGTTTCGAATTTAGGGCCTACAATGAGCAGTTCTTC. It yields the protein CASSFEFRAYNEQFF. The rearrangement uses TRBV6-5 and TRBJ2-1; D gene ambiguous. The CDR3 extends over 15 amino acids. Germline lookup yields CDR1 MNHEY and CDR2 SVGAGI. With 4 bases removed from V and 2 bases from J, the gap between germline ends came to 12 bases.

CDR3 DNA: TGTGCCAGTAGTATAGATGGGACCCGCTATGGCTACACCTTC. Protein: CASSIDGTRYGYTF. The chain is built from TRBV19 and TRBJ1-2; D may be TRBD1 (5 bases). CDR1 is LNHDA, CDR2 SQIVND, per germline (reference sequence). V was cut by 0 bases and J by 4 bases, with 9 bases left in between. The CDR3 is made up of 14 amino acids.

As regards this clone: Within the sample, other DNA sequences also encode this same CDR3. V usage is TRBV7-9 and J usage is TRBJ1-4; 7 bases match TRBD1. Germline CDR1 is SEHNR and CDR2 is FQNEAQ (reference sequence). V was clipped by 1 base and J by 6 bases; unmatched bases: 5. This CDR3 contains 15 residues. CDR3 sequence: CASSLGDRDYEKLFF. Written as DNA, the CDR3 is TGTGCCAGCAGCTTAGGTGACAGGGATTATGAAAAACTGTTTTTT.

The V gene is TRBV5-1, the J gene TRBJ2-3; 11 nucleotides agree with TRBD2. V dropped 6 bases and J dropped 7; count of bases not matched to a gene: 7. Germline V gene data show CDR1 as SGHRS and CDR2 as YFSETQ. This CDR3 contains 14 residues. CDR3 sequence reads: CASNGGTSGNTQYF. Written as DNA, the CDR3 is TGCGCCAGCAATGGGGGGACTAGCGGAAATACGCAGTATTTT.

The J gene is TRBJ1-4, the V gene TRBV5-1, with a tentative D call TRBD1 (5 bases). In germline, CDR1 is SGHRS, CDR2 YFSETQ. The CDR3 spans 14 residues. Trimming took 7 bases from V and 0 from J, leaving 10 bases between them. This CDR3 is CASRQLATNEKLFF. The CDR3 nucleotides read TGCGCCAGCCGACAGCTTGCAACTAATGAAAAACTGTTTTTT.

The V call is TRBV19, the J call TRBJ2-7; D is unclear. The V gene's germline CDR1 is LNHDA and CDR2 SQIVND (reference sequence). V gave up 1 base and J gave up 2 bases, with 12 bases separating them. The CDR3 contains 15 residues. This CDR3 reads CASSIGGGFPYEQYF. Written as DNA, the CDR3 is TGTGCCAGTAGTATAGGTGGCGGATTTCCCTACGAGCAGTACTTC. Drawing the rest from reference TRBV19 and TRBJ2-7, the complete variable domain is DGGITQSPKYLFRKEGQNVTLSCEQNLNHDAMYWYRQDPGQGLRLIYYSQIVNDFQKGDIAEGYSVSREKKESFPLTVTSAQKNPTAFYLCASSIGGGFPYEQYFGPGTRLTVT.

This chain uses TRBV30 with TRBJ1-4, with D possibly TRBD1 on 5 matching bases. The CDR3 has 14 residues. V was shortened by 4 bases and J by 7 bases, with 16 bases between the two germline ends. Per germline, CDR1 GTSNPN and CDR2 SVGIG (reference sequence). The CDR3 loop reads CAWKGITGSEKLFF. The CDR3 nucleotides read TGTGCCTGGAAGGGGATCACGGGGTCTGAAAAACTGTTTTTT.

This chain's CDR3 is CASSPGGAGTDTQYF. As DNA, the CDR3 is TGTGCCAGCTCACCGGGAGGGGCCGGCACAGATACGCAGTATTTT. This chain connects TRBV18 to TRBJ2-3; TRBD2 matches 7 bases. This CDR3 is 15 amino acids long. Germline-derived CDR1 and CDR2 are KGHSH and LQKENI. The V and J ends lost 3 bases and 1 base, in that order; junction bases with no gene match: 4.

The V and J genes are TRBV2 and TRBJ2-5; D may correspond to TRBD1 or TRBD2 (5 bases each). Looked up from germline, CDR1 is SNHLY and CDR2 is FYNNEI. Trimming pared 8 bases from V and 4 bases from J, leaving 20 bases between. The CDR3 has 15 amino acids. The CDR3 reads CASVRDRLGTETQYF. CDR3 nucleotide sequence: TGTGCCAGCGTACGGGACCGACTGGGGACAGAGACCCAGTACTTC.

The rearrangement links TRBV30 to TRBJ2-5; 7 nucleotides line up with TRBD2. The CDR3 spans 13 residues. Germline trimming cut 8 bases from V and 3 bases from J; bases unmatched to any gene: 9. The germline V gene encodes CDR1 GTSNPN and CDR2 SVGIG (reference sequence). The CDR3 sequence is CAPNGGKEETQYF. CDR3 sequence (DNA): TGTGCCCCGAACGGGGGGAAAGAAGAGACCCAGTACTTC.

This chain links TRBV11-2 with TRBJ1-2; D ambiguous. This CDR3 region has 17 residues. CDR1 is SGHAT, CDR2 FQNNGV, per germline. Trimming shortened V by 1 base and J by 0 bases, and 15 bases separated the two germline ends. CDR3 sequence reads: CASSLAFKPQANYGYTF. For the CDR3, the DNA is TGTGCCAGCAGCTTAGCGTTTAAACCTCAAGCTAACTATGGCTACACCTTC.

The chain recombines TRBV25-1 with TRBJ2-1; D remains ambiguous. The CDR3 consists of 12 residues. The germline V gene has CDR1 MGHDK and CDR2 SYGVNS. The V end was cut by 1 base, the J end by 8 bases, with 6 bases between. DNA of the CDR3: TGTGCCAGCAGTGAATGGCCCCATGAGCAGTTCTTC. Its protein product is CASSEWPHEQFF.

The chain links TRBV5-5 to TRBJ1-5, with D possibly being TRBD1 (5 bases). This CDR3 region has 16 residues. V was clipped by 4 bases and J by 1 base, with 15 bases between them. Looked up from germline, CDR1 is SGHKS and CDR2 is YYEKEE (reference sequence). The CDR3 region is CASSPREGRSNQPQHF. The CDR3 DNA reads TGTGCCAGCAGCCCCAGGGAGGGAAGAAGCAATCAGCCCCAGCATTTT.

This chain links TRBV28 with TRBJ1-5, with unresolved D. The V end was cut by 10 bases, the J end by 3 bases, with 1 base between. The CDR3 consists of 9 residues. The germline V gene has CDR1 MDHEN and CDR2 SYDVKM. CDR3 amino acids: CATNQPQHF. The CDR3 nucleotides read TGTGCCACCAATCAGCCCCAGCATTTT.

The rearrangement links TRBV9 to TRBJ2-7, with D tentatively TRBD1 (6 bases). This CDR3 is 14 amino acids long. Germline CDR1 SGDLS, CDR2 YYNGEE. The V end was cut by 0 bases, the J end by 5 bases, with 12 bases between. The CDR3 loop reads CASSVGGHSDEQYF. The CDR3 DNA follows: TGTGCCAGCAGCGTAGGGGGACACTCTGACGAGCAGTACTTC.

The chain has TRBV11-3 and TRBJ2-1; 12 nucleotides align to TRBD2. J gave up 7 bases and V 3 bases, and 7 bases lay outside the gene matches. In germline, CDR1 is SGHNT, CDR2 YENEEA. This CDR3 is built from 16 residues. The CDR3 region is CASSLTSGRIGNEQFF. The CDR3 DNA reads TGTGCCAGCAGCTTGACTAGCGGGAGAATCGGGAATGAGCAGTTCTTC.

This clone was recorded a few times. This chain uses TRBV6-1 with TRBJ2-3, with D uncertain. CDR1 MNHNS and CDR2 SASEGT come from the germline V gene. The CDR3 covers 14 residues. V lost 0 bases to trimming and J lost 11 bases, with 15 bases between them. The CDR3 coding sequence is TGTGCCAGCAGTGAAGCGCCCGGTGTTGAGGTGCAGTATTTT. Translated, it gives CASSEAPGVEVQYF.

The chain employs TRBV5-6 and TRBJ1-5; D may be TRBD1 (5 bases). V lost 4 bases to trimming and J lost 4 bases, with 12 bases between them. The germline CDR1 and CDR2 sequences are SGHDT and YYEEEE. The CDR3 is 14 amino acids. The CDR3: CASSRFPGNQPQHF. In DNA, the CDR3 is TGTGCCAGCAGCCGTTTTCCAGGGAATCAGCCCCAGCATTTT.

V and J are TRBV2 and TRBJ2-3; TRBD2 might be the D (6 bases). In germline, CDR1 is SNHLY, CDR2 FYNNEI. The CDR3 is made up of 16 amino acids. V lost 3 bases to trimming and J lost 1 base, with 14 bases between them. DNA for the CDR3: TGTGCCAGCAGTGAGGTGGGACGGGAGCGCACAGATACGCAGTATTTT. This gives the protein CASSEVGRERTDTQYF.

This clone is a singleton in its sample. The chain uses TRBV7-2 and TRBJ2-3; the D is unclear. The CDR3 has 14 amino acids. Looked up from germline, CDR1 is SGHTA and CDR2 is FQGNSA. Trimming pared 2 bases from V and 0 bases from J, leaving 6 bases between. The CDR3 loop is CASSLRTSTDTQYF. In DNA, the CDR3 is TGTGCCAGCAGCTTACGAACTAGCACAGATACGCAGTATTTT.

The chain joins TRBV19 to TRBJ1-4; the D is unclear. The CDR3 loop spans 14 amino acids. Trimming shortened V by 1 base and J by 7 bases, and 10 bases separated the two germline ends. Germline V gene sequence: CDR1 LNHDA, CDR2 SQIVND (reference sequence). The CDR3 spells CASSIGTGSEKLFF. Written as DNA, the CDR3 is TGTGCCAGTAGTATAGGAACGGGCTCTGAAAAACTGTTTTTT.

This clone was counted between two and nine times. The J gene is TRBJ1-1, the V gene TRBV6-6, with D uncertain. The ends were cut back, 2 bases at V and 1 base at J, with 8 bases in the middle. Germline-derived CDR1 and CDR2 are MNHNY and SVGAGI (reference sequence). This CDR3 has 14 residues. The CDR3 sequence: CASSYGDGNTEAFF. The DNA of the CDR3 is TGTGCCAGCAGTTACGGTGATGGGAACACTGAAGCTTTCTTT.

The chain links TRBV30 to TRBJ2-7; D is unresolved. The CDR3 runs 12 residues. V shed 5 bases and J shed 2 bases, with 10 bases lying between them. Per germline, CDR1 GTSNPN and CDR2 SVGIG (reference sequence). The CDR3 protein is CAWATDPYEQYF. CDR3 coding DNA: TGTGCCTGGGCTACAGATCCCTACGAGCAGTACTTC.

This rearrangement joins TRBV2 to TRBJ1-5, with a possible D match to TRBD1 (5 bases). Deletions cut 6 bases from V and 4 bases from J, with 13 bases between. Germline CDR1 SNHLY, CDR2 FYNNEI. The CDR3 consists of 14 residues. The CDR3 reads CASSQEAGNQPQHF. The CDR3 DNA reads TGTGCCAGCAGCCAAGAGGCAGGGAATCAGCCCCAGCATTTT.

The CDR3, as DNA: TGTGCCGGGGACAGGGGGCGGACTGAAGCTTTCTTT. This sequence encodes CAGDRGRTEAFF. The chain is built from TRBV30 and TRBJ1-1, with 12 bases fitting TRBD1. Germline values: CDR1 GTSNPN, CDR2 SVGIG (reference sequence). V lost 8 bases and J lost 5; bases outside the gene matches: 3. This CDR3 has 12 amino acids. The full variable domain, in which reference TRBV30 and TRBJ1-1 provide the parts outside the CDR3, is SQTIHQWPATLVQPVGSPLSLECTVEGTSNPNLYWYRQAAGRGLQLLFYSVGIGQISSEVPQNLSASRPQDRQFILSSKKLLLSDSGFYLCAGDRGRTEAFFGQGTRLTVV.

This clone has only one observation. At the DNA level, this CDR3 is encoded by other sequences in the same sample as well. The chain has TRBV2 and TRBJ1-1; 7 bases agree with TRBD1. With 6 bases clipped from V and 5 bases from J, the junction kept 6 bases outside the gene matches. Per germline, CDR1 SNHLY and CDR2 FYNNEI. The CDR3 sequence is 13 residues long. For the CDR3, the DNA is TGTGCCAGCAGAGGACAGGAGGGGACTGAAGCTTTCTTT. Its protein is CASRGQEGTEAFF.

The gene calls are TRBV5-3 and TRBJ2-7, with a tentative D call TRBD2 (6 bases). TRBV5-3 is known as an ORF, though its function is uncertain. The germline V and J ends were trimmed by 0 bases and 0 bases, with 13 bases remaining between them. There are 16 residues in the CDR3. The CDR3 DNA follows: TGTGCCAGAAGCTTGGGGTTTAAGGGACTCTCCTACGAGCAGTACTTC. This encodes CARSLGFKGLSYEQYF.